The 27 T cell receptor beta chains listed next were all sequenced from one sample in a study of cytomegalovirus exposure and HLA in healthy donors. 13 Jbeta primers and 60 Vbeta primers were used for the PCR. The method was immunoSEQ multiplex PCR; TCRdb's version includes in-frame clones alone and lacks a portion of them. Of about 160,000 clones listed, roughly 84% were seen once; the top ten hold less than 2%. The sample was PBMCs. These receptors originate from a male donor in good health and CMV-seronegative.

The chain carries TRBV4-1 and TRBJ1-6; D remains ambiguous. Germline-derived CDR1 and CDR2 are MGHRA and YSYEKL. Trimming removed 5 bases from V and 3 bases from J, with 5 bases in between. The CDR3 length is 13 residues. In DNA form, the CDR3 reads TGCGCCAGCAGCGGGAGCTATAATTCACCCCTCCACTTT. Translation: CASSGSYNSPLHF.

CDR3 nucleotides: TGTGCCAGCAGCGTAGAGCCAGGAATGAACACTGAAGCTTTCTTT. Its translation: CASSVEPGMNTEAFF. The V and J genes are TRBV9 and TRBJ1-1; D remains ambiguous. Between the trimmed V and J ends, which lost 0 bases and 0 bases, there was a span of 9 bases. Germline CDR1 is SGDLS and CDR2 is YYNGEE. The length of the CDR3 is 15 residues.

J is TRBJ2-7 and V is TRBV30; 8 positions match TRBD2. There are 15 residues in the CDR3. Germline-derived CDR1 and CDR2 are GTSNPN and SVGIG (reference sequence). The V and J ends lost 1 base and 5 bases, in that order; junction bases with no gene match: 10. CDR3 region: CAWSGRTRGVHEQYF. The CDR3 nucleotides are TGTGCCTGGAGTGGACGTACGCGGGGGGTGCACGAGCAGTACTTC.

This rearrangement joins TRBV7-9 to TRBJ2-7; tentative D call: TRBD2 (6 bases). The CDR3 is made up of 17 amino acids. The V gene's germline CDR1 is SEHNR and CDR2 FQNEAQ (reference sequence). V was pared by 1 base and J by 6 bases, with 22 bases between. The CDR3 sequence: CASSLVHGGNSSGEQYF. CDR3 sequence (DNA): TGTGCCAGCAGCTTAGTCCATGGGGGGAACTCCTCAGGCGAGCAGTACTTC.

The chain couples TRBV7-9 to TRBJ1-2; D gene uncertain. This CDR3 is built from 12 residues. Germline lookup yields CDR1 SEHNR and CDR2 FQNEAQ (reference sequence). Trimming pared 5 bases from V and 8 bases from J, leaving 12 bases between. The CDR3 loop reads CASSPGSLGYTF. The CDR3 coding sequence is TGTGCCAGCAGCCCCGGGTCCCTCGGCTACACCTTC.

V is TRBV15 and J is TRBJ2-5; TRBD1 might be the D (6 bases). Germline V gives CDR1 LNHNV, CDR2 YYDKDF (reference sequence). V was cut by 2 bases and J by 11 bases, with 21 bases left in between. The CDR3 totals 15 residues. The CDR3 is CATSRLGTSPREQYF. For the CDR3, the DNA is TGTGCCACCAGCAGACTCGGGACAAGCCCTAGGGAGCAGTACTTC.

The chain couples TRBV4-3 to TRBJ1-3; unclear D gene. The CDR3 has 16 residues. Germline values: CDR1 LGHNA, CDR2 YSLEER. V was cut by 1 base and J by 4 bases, with 14 bases left in between. CDR3 bases: TGCGCCAGCAGCCAAGCTCCTGGCAACCACGGAAACACCATATATTTT. Its protein product is CASSQAPGNHGNTIYF.

The V and J genes are TRBV10-3 and TRBJ1-2; D remains unclear. This CDR3 comprises 15 residues. Germline CDR1 is ENHRY and CDR2 is SYGVKD. V shed 0 bases and J shed 2 bases, with 10 bases lying between them. CDR3 DNA sequence: TGTGCCATCAGTGAGTCACTGGGGAGAAACTATGGCTACACCTTC. This translates into CAISESLGRNYGYTF.

This clone was seen just once. The chain employs TRBV19 and TRBJ2-7; D unresolved. In germline, CDR1 is LNHDA, CDR2 SQIVND (reference sequence). V lost 4 bases and J 6 bases, leaving 19 bases between the germline ends. The CDR3 sequence is 15 residues long. The CDR3 reads CASSRRGVKPSEQYF. The DNA of the CDR3 is TGTGCCAGTAGTAGGAGAGGAGTTAAACCGAGCGAGCAGTACTTC.

The DNA of the CDR3 is TGCGCCAGCAGGGGGGTAGGGGACAGTAAGTACTTC. It yields the protein CASRGVGDSKYF. V gene TRBV10-2 combines with J gene TRBJ2-5; 7 bases are shared with TRBD1. The CDR3 totals 12 residues. J lost 12 bases, V lost 6 bases, and 10 bases had no gene match. Germline V gives CDR1 WSHSY, CDR2 SAAADI.

The genes are TRBV23-1 and TRBJ2-5, with D maybe TRBD2 (5 bases). TRBV23-1 is flagged as an ORF with uncertain function. V shed 3 bases and J shed 5 bases, with 16 bases lying between them. The CDR3 contains 15 residues. CDR3 in amino acids: CASSHGSRDRETQYF. The DNA of the CDR3 is TGCGCCAGCAGTCATGGCTCCCGGGATCGGGAGACCCAGTACTTC.

The chain recombines TRBV15 with TRBJ1-2; 7 nucleotides align to TRBD1. Germline V CDR1 and CDR2: LNHNV, YYDKDF (reference sequence). CDR3 length: 14 residues. Trimming at V came to 0 bases and at J to 6 bases, leaving 4 bases not matched to a gene. CDR3 amino acids: CATSRDRGQDGYTF. CDR3 coding DNA: TGTGCCACCAGCAGAGACCGAGGACAGGATGGCTACACCTTC. Combining the CDR3 with reference TRBV15 and TRBJ1-2 gives the whole variable domain DAMVIQNPRYQVTQFGKPVTLSCSQTLNHNVMYWYQQKSSQAPKLLFHYYDKDFNNEADTPDNFQSRRPNTSFCFLDIRSPGLGDTAMYLCATSRDRGQDGYTFGSGTRLTVV.

The chain is built from TRBV27 and TRBJ2-2; tentative D call: TRBD2 (5 bases). The CDR3 spans 15 residues. V lost 9 bases to trimming and J lost 0 bases, with 14 bases between them. Germline CDR1 is MNHEY and CDR2 is SMNVEV (reference sequence). CDR3 sequence: CASTPGWPNTGELFF. The CDR3 bases are TGTGCCAGTACCCCGGGGTGGCCGAACACCGGGGAGCTGTTTTTT.

The chain has TRBV14 and TRBJ1-1; possible D gene TRBD1, 5 bases. V was pared by 1 base and J by 6 bases, with 12 bases between. From germline, CDR1 is SGHDN and CDR2 FVKESK. The CDR3 has 14 residues. For the CDR3, the DNA is TGTGCCAGCAGCCAAGTGGGGCCCCCCGCTGAAGCTTTCTTT. Encoded protein: CASSQVGPPAEAFF.

The CDR3 DNA follows: TGCGCCAGCAGCGCGAGCCGGACACCTTATAATTCACCCCTCCACTTT. As protein: CASSASRTPYNSPLHF. V and J are TRBV5-1 and TRBJ1-6; D perhaps matches TRBD1 (5 bases). The CDR3 loop spans 16 amino acids. Germline V gene sequence: CDR1 SGHRS, CDR2 YFSETQ. V was shortened by 4 bases and J by 4 bases, with 15 bases between the two germline ends.

J is TRBJ2-1 and V is TRBV14; TRBD2 matches 7 bases. The V gene end was trimmed by 2 bases and the J gene end by 4 bases; junction bases not matched to a gene: 5. Germline-derived CDR1 and CDR2 are SGHDN and FVKESK. The length of the CDR3 is 15 residues. CDR3 sequence (DNA): TGTGCCAGCAGCCAATTAGCGGGCCCTTACAATGAGCAGTTCTTC. This sequence encodes CASSQLAGPYNEQFF.

The chain carries TRBV7-3 and TRBJ2-1; TRBD1 might be the D (5 bases). CDR1 is SGHTA and CDR2 is FQGTGA in the germline V gene. The germline V and J ends were trimmed by 6 bases and 4 bases, with 19 bases remaining between them. This CDR3 is 16 amino acids long. CDR3 DNA: TGTGCCAGCAGTTCCACCACAGGAGTACCATACAATGAGCAGTTCTTC. Its translation is CASSSTTGVPYNEQFF.

The count of this clone is one. J is TRBJ2-1 and V is TRBV10-3, with D possibly being TRBD1 (5 bases). From germline, CDR1 is ENHRY and CDR2 SYGVKD. The CDR3 has 14 residues. Trimming removed 5 bases from V and 3 bases from J, with 11 bases in between. The CDR3, as DNA: TGTGCCATCAGTCAGGGTCCAGGCTACAATGAGCAGTTCTTC. Translating it yields CAISQGPGYNEQFF.

This chain joins TRBV27 and TRBJ2-1; 11 bases align to TRBD2. CDR3 size: 16 residues. Germline CDR1 is MNHEY and CDR2 is SMNVEV (reference sequence). V was pared by 4 bases and J by 7 bases, with 9 bases of the junction left unmatched. CDR3 sequence: CASSSRSGRAGNEQFF. CDR3 bases: TGTGCCAGCAGTTCCCGTAGCGGGAGGGCCGGAAATGAGCAGTTCTTC.

The CDR3 is CAWSGSGLNTDTQYF. CDR3 nucleotide sequence: TGTGCCTGGAGTGGTAGCGGGCTAAACACAGATACGCAGTATTTT. V usage is TRBV30 and J usage is TRBJ2-3, with 7 bases matching TRBD2. In germline, CDR1 is GTSNPN, CDR2 SVGIG (reference sequence). The CDR3 length is 15 residues. J lost 2 bases, V lost 1 base, and 6 bases had no gene match.

This clone was seen a handful of times. The J gene is TRBJ1-4, the V gene TRBV4-3; no clear D gene. CDR3 size: 14 residues. Germline V gives CDR1 LGHNA, CDR2 YSLEER. Trimming stripped 1 base from V and 11 bases from J, with 14 bases between. CDR3 in DNA: TGCGCCAGCAGCCAAGTCGATACTGTGAAGAAACTGTTTTTT. This sequence encodes CASSQVDTVKKLFF.

The chain employs TRBV18 and TRBJ1-3; D is perhaps TRBD1 (5 bases). The germline CDR1 and CDR2 sequences are KGHSH and LQKENI. The CDR3 sequence is 12 residues long. V was cut by 10 bases and J by 2 bases, with 9 bases left in between. The CDR3 loop is CATETAGNTIYF. DNA of the CDR3: TGTGCCACCGAGACAGCTGGAAACACCATATATTTT.

The genes are TRBV7-9 and TRBJ1-6; TRBD1 might be the D (6 bases). CDR1 is SEHNR and CDR2 is FQNEAQ in the germline V gene (reference sequence). V dropped 1 base and J dropped 8 bases, with 12 bases sitting between them. The CDR3 sequence is 15 residues long. The CDR3 is CASSLEQGNDSPLHF. In nucleotides, the CDR3 is TGTGCCAGCAGCTTAGAACAGGGCAACGATTCACCCCTCCACTTT. The full variable domain, completed using reference TRBV7-9 and TRBJ1-6, is DTGVSQNPRHKITKRGQNVTFRCDPISEHNRLYWYRQTLGQGPEFLTYFQNEAQLEKSRLLSDRFSAERPKGSFSTLEIQRTEQGDSAMYLCASSLEQGNDSPLHFGNGTRLTVT.

V usage is TRBV28 and J usage is TRBJ2-7; TRBD2 matches 8 bases. V lost 5 bases and J lost 0; bases outside the gene matches: 6. The germline V gene encodes CDR1 MDHEN and CDR2 SYDVKM. The CDR3 extends over 15 amino acids. The CDR3, as DNA: TGTGCCAGCAGTGTGCCGGGACTAGTCTCCTACGAGCAGTACTTC. This encodes CASSVPGLVSYEQYF.

This clone has only a few counts. The gene calls are TRBV15 and TRBJ2-3, with 9 bases that match TRBD2. CDR3 length: 15 amino acids. V was clipped by 2 bases and J by 1 base; unmatched bases: 1. Germline V CDR1 and CDR2: LNHNV, YYDKDF (reference sequence). CDR3 sequence: CATSRLAGRTDTQYF. The CDR3 coding sequence is TGTGCCACCAGCAGACTAGCGGGACGCACAGATACGCAGTATTTT.

This clone has only a few counts. The chain employs TRBV30 and TRBJ2-2; a weak D match, TRBD1 (5 bases). Germline CDR1 is GTSNPN and CDR2 is SVGIG (reference sequence). V lost 6 bases and J 0 bases, leaving 14 bases between the germline ends. The CDR3 consists of 15 residues. The DNA of the CDR3 is TGTGCCTGCCCCGCAGGGTCGGCGAACACCGGGGAGCTGTTTTTT. Protein sequence: CACPAGSANTGELFF.

This chain links TRBV2 with TRBJ2-7, with TRBD2 matching 9 bases. J lost 4 bases, V lost 7 bases, and 8 bases had no gene match. Germline V gives CDR1 SNHLY, CDR2 FYNNEI. The CDR3 spans 14 residues. CDR3 region: CASTRGGTLYEQYF. CDR3 sequence (DNA): TGTGCCAGCACGCGGGGGGGAACGCTTTACGAGCAGTACTTC.